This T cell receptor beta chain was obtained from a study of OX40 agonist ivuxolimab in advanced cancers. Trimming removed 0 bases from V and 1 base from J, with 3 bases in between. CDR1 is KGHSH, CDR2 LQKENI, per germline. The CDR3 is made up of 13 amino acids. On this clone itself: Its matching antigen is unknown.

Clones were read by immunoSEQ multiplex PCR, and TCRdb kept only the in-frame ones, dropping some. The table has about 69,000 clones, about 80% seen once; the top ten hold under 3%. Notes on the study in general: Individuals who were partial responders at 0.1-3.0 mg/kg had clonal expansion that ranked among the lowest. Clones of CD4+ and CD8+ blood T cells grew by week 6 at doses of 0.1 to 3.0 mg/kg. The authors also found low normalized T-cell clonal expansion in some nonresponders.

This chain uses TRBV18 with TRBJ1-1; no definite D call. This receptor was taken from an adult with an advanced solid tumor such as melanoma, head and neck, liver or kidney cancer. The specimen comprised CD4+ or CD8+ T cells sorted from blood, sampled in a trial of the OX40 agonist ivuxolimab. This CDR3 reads CASSPPGNTEAFF. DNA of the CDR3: TGTGCCAGCTCACCACCAGGGAACACTGAAGCTTTCTTT.